This TCR beta chain was sequenced for a study of blood T cell repertoires in COVID-19. Study context: Both acute and convalescent COVID-19 samples were obtained from the United States, Italy and Spain.

Germline V gene lookup returns CDR1 SGHRS and CDR2 YFSETQ. The junction had 10 bases not matched to a gene; V was cut back by 6 bases and J by 6 bases. CDR3 length equals 14 residues. This clone was detected only once. Libraries were prepared by immunoSEQ multiplex PCR; TCRdb keeps only in-frame clonotypes and omits some of them. The sample carries 95,000 to 150,000 clones, around 90% recorded once. The origin of this receptor is a woman aged 50 to 65 with active or convalescent COVID-19. The sequenced sample consisted of peripheral blood. The chain combines TRBV5-1 with TRBJ2-7; 9 nucleotides line up with TRBD1. The CDR3 DNA reads as TGCGCCAGCAACTCAAACAGGGGGCTGGGCGAGCAGTACTTC. Translated, it gives CASNSNRGLGEQYF.